These 22 T cell receptor beta chains share one sample of origin, sequenced in a study of cytomegalovirus exposure and HLA in healthy donors (dated by TCRdb to 2016 to 2017). The library was made by the immunoSEQ multiplex PCR assay. For the multiplex PCR, a mixture combining 60 forward primers for TCR Vbeta segments and 13 reverse primers for TCR Jbeta segments was used. In TCRdb, the immuneACCESS table is reduced to in-frame sequences with V and J assigned. These tables do not hold every clone; where another copy was compared, an unresolved V gene accounts for under half, and the others remain unexplained. The sample table holds about 130,000 clones, of which approximately 85% were seen once. The ten largest make up more than 1.5% of the sample. Sequenced: PBMCs. The receptors shown here come from a boy between 5 and 17 years old in good health and CMV-seronegative.

The CDR3 DNA reads TGTGCCAGCGAACCGGGACAGGGGGTTAACAATGAGCAGTTCTTC. This gives the protein CASEPGQGVNNEQFF. This rearrangement joins TRBV25-1 to TRBJ2-1; 11 positions agree with TRBD1. This CDR3 has 15 amino acids. Germline V gene sequence: CDR1 MGHDK, CDR2 SYGVNS. Trimming removed 8 bases from V and 5 bases from J; junction bases left unmatched: 8.

J is TRBJ1-2 and V is TRBV4-3, with D hard to call. CDR1 and CDR2 from the germline V gene are LGHNA and YSLEER. The V end was cut by 0 bases, the J end by 0 bases, with 11 bases between. The length of the CDR3 is 16 residues. CDR3 sequence reads: CASSQDRVEPNYGYTF. Written as DNA, the CDR3 is TGCGCCAGCAGCCAAGATCGGGTAGAGCCTAACTATGGCTACACCTTC.

This clone has more than one count but fewer than ten. The rearrangement uses TRBV30 and TRBJ2-1, with 7 bases aligning to TRBD2. V gave up 0 bases and J gave up 10 bases; unmatched junction bases: 6. The CDR3 has 13 amino acids. CDR1 and CDR2 from the germline V gene are GTSNPN and SVGIG (reference sequence). CDR3 loop: CAWSVAGSGEQFF. The CDR3 coding sequence is TGTGCCTGGAGTGTAGCGGGGTCCGGGGAGCAGTTCTTC.

This chain connects TRBV7-9 to TRBJ1-4; 7 bases match TRBD1. In germline, CDR1 is SEHNR, CDR2 FQNEAQ (reference sequence). CDR3 length equals 17 residues. V gave up 4 bases and J gave up 0 bases; unmatched junction bases: 8. In nucleotides, the CDR3 is TGTGCCAGCAGCTATAGTGCAGGGGGTGCAACTAATGAAAAACTGTTTTTT. Translating it yields CASSYSAGGATNEKLFF.

The chain joins TRBV11-2 to TRBJ2-3; possible D gene TRBD2, 7 bases. The CDR3 extends over 14 amino acids. From germline, CDR1 is SGHAT and CDR2 FQNNGV. V was pared by 3 bases and J by 5 bases, with 12 bases between. CDR3 DNA: TGTGCCAGCAGCTTGGCGGGGGCCCAAGATACGCAGTATTTT. Translation: CASSLAGAQDTQYF.

The chain links TRBV29-1 to TRBJ2-1; 7 nucleotides match TRBD2. The CDR3 length is 12 residues. The junction had 10 bases not matched to a gene; V was cut back by 8 bases and J by 9 bases. Germline V gene lookup returns CDR1 SQVTM and CDR2 ANQGSEA. CDR3 sequence reads: CSHLTGGGEQFF. The CDR3 DNA reads as TGCAGCCACTTGACGGGGGGTGGTGAGCAGTTCTTC.

This sequence joins TRBV7-2 and TRBJ2-3; 8 bases are shared with TRBD1. CDR3 size: 16 residues. V trimming: 5 bases; J trimming: 3 bases; junction bases outside the gene matches: 10. Germline CDR1 SGHTA, CDR2 FQGNSA. For the CDR3, the DNA is TGTGCCAGCAGCCCCCGGACAGGGAGTGGGACAGATACGCAGTATTTT. It yields the protein CASSPRTGSGTDTQYF.

V and J are TRBV7-9 and TRBJ1-1, with D hard to call. Germline V gene lookup returns CDR1 SEHNR and CDR2 FQNEAQ (reference sequence). Trimming left V 2 bases short and J 1 base short, with 8 bases between. CDR3 length: 14 amino acids. The CDR3 spells CASSLSTSNTEAFF. The CDR3 DNA follows: TGTGCCAGCAGCTTAAGCACTTCGAACACTGAAGCTTTCTTT.

The chain combines TRBV6-5 with TRBJ1-3, with TRBD1 identical over 7 bases. The CDR3 runs 15 residues. Germline V gives CDR1 MNHEY, CDR2 SVGAGI. V was clipped by 6 bases and J by 7 bases; unmatched bases: 12. CDR3 in amino acids: CASRDTNRGRNTIYF. CDR3 sequence (DNA): TGTGCCAGCAGAGACACCAACAGGGGTCGGAACACCATATATTTT.

This chain connects TRBV4-3 to TRBJ1-2; no definite D call. V lost 0 bases and J 1 base, leaving 9 bases between the germline ends. From germline, CDR1 is LGHNA and CDR2 YSLEER. The CDR3 covers 15 residues. The CDR3 here is CASSQEARDNYGYTF. CDR3 sequence (DNA): TGCGCCAGCAGCCAAGAAGCCCGGGATAACTATGGCTACACCTTC.

This clone has a handful of counts. The rearrangement joins TRBV4-3 to TRBJ2-2, with D hard to call. CDR3 size: 14 residues. V was clipped by 1 base and J by 5 bases, with 8 bases between them. Germline V CDR1 and CDR2: LGHNA, YSLEER. For the CDR3, the DNA is TGCGCCAGCAGCCAAGGGGCGAGAACCGGGGAGCTGTTTTTT. Encoded protein: CASSQGARTGELFF.

The chain couples TRBV13 to TRBJ2-6; weak D call: TRBD2 (6 bases). Germline V CDR1 and CDR2: PRHDT, FYEKMQ (reference sequence). V lost 4 bases to trimming and J lost 2 bases, with 12 bases between them. The CDR3 runs 16 residues. CDR3 DNA sequence: TGTGCCAGCAGCTATGGGAGGAGCGCTGGGGCCAACGTCCTGACTTTC. This codes for CASSYGRSAGANVLTF.

The genes are TRBV30 and TRBJ2-7, with 9 bases lining up with TRBD2. Germline V gene sequence: CDR1 GTSNPN, CDR2 SVGIG (reference sequence). There are 22 residues in the CDR3. Losses at the gene ends were 4 bases for V and 0 bases for J; bases not matched to a gene: 28. The CDR3 DNA follows: TGTGCCTGGACGAAAGAGACCCGGACCGCCCGATATGGCGGGAGGGCCTCCTACGAGCAGTACTTC. Its translation is CAWTKETRTARYGGRASYEQYF.

The V and J genes are TRBV2 and TRBJ2-3; 11 nucleotides agree with TRBD2. The CDR3 consists of 14 residues. Trimming cost V 5 bases and J 6 bases; bases outside gene matches: 4. Germline V gives CDR1 SNHLY, CDR2 FYNNEI. The CDR3 sequence is CASSRLAGSDTQYF. CDR3 sequence (DNA): TGTGCCAGCAGTAGACTAGCGGGGTCGGATACGCAGTATTTT.

The chain links TRBV10-2 to TRBJ2-3, with 14 bases that match TRBD2. Germline-derived CDR1 and CDR2 are WSHSY and SAAADI. The CDR3 sequence is 16 residues long. Trimming removed 0 bases from V and 9 bases from J; junction bases left unmatched: 5. Here the CDR3 reads CASSESGTSGSRTQYF. In DNA form, the CDR3 reads TGCGCCAGCAGTGAGTCGGGGACTAGCGGGAGTCGGACGCAGTATTTT.

The chain couples TRBV19 to TRBJ2-7, with a weak D call TRBD1 (6 bases). Germline V gene sequence: CDR1 LNHDA, CDR2 SQIVND (reference sequence). V was shortened by 10 bases and J by 0 bases, with 22 bases between the two germline ends. The length of the CDR3 is 16 residues. The CDR3 sequence: CATLGRGRGHSYEQYF. The CDR3 nucleotides read TGTGCCACTCTGGGCAGGGGAAGGGGCCACTCCTACGAGCAGTACTTC.

The rearrangement uses TRBV6-1 and TRBJ2-3; 11 bases map to TRBD2. Trimming cost V 3 bases and J 0 bases; bases outside gene matches: 8. The CDR3 is 18 residues long. Germline-derived CDR1 and CDR2 are MNHNS and SASEGT. The CDR3 nucleotides read TGTGCCAGCAGTGAGCTAGCGGGGGGATCCTCTAGCACAGATACGCAGTATTTT. Residues: CASSELAGGSSSTDTQYF.

The chain combines TRBV2 with TRBJ2-2; maybe TRBD1 (6 bases). CDR3 length: 15 residues. Germline CDR1 is SNHLY and CDR2 is FYNNEI. The V end was cut by 6 bases, the J end by 6 bases, with 17 bases between. The CDR3 sequence: CASRLRDIQPGELFF. The CDR3 nucleotides read TGTGCCAGCAGACTCCGGGACATTCAACCCGGGGAGCTGTTTTTT. The entire variable domain, with the rest obtained from reference TRBV2 and TRBJ2-2, is as follows: EPEVTQTPSHQVTQMGQEVILRCVPISNHLYFYWYRQILGQKVEFLVSFYNNEISEKSEIFDDQFSVERPDGSNFTLKIRSTKLEDSAMYFCASRLRDIQPGELFFGEGSRLTVL.

The rearrangement joins TRBV15 to TRBJ1-2; no reliable D call. The V end was cut by 3 bases, the J end by 2 bases, with 10 bases between. In germline, CDR1 is LNHNV, CDR2 YYDKDF (reference sequence). This CDR3 has 14 residues. The CDR3 protein is CATSSPRGNYGYTF. CDR3 sequence (DNA): TGTGCCACCAGCAGCCCACGAGGGAACTATGGCTACACCTTC.

The V call is TRBV4-1, the J call TRBJ2-7; 8 bases align to TRBD2. Losses at the gene ends were 1 base for V and 0 bases for J; bases not matched to a gene: 8. Per the germline V gene, CDR1 is MGHRA and CDR2 is YSYEKL. The length of the CDR3 is 17 residues. The CDR3 sequence is CASSQGGGGLSSYEQYF. The CDR3 coding sequence is TGCGCCAGCAGCCAAGGGGGCGGGGGGCTAAGCTCCTACGAGCAGTACTTC.

The chain uses TRBV5-5 and TRBJ1-2; 8 bases are shared with TRBD1. With 3 bases clipped from V and 2 bases from J, the junction kept 9 bases outside the gene matches. Germline V gives CDR1 SGHKS, CDR2 YYEKEE (reference sequence). The CDR3 is 16 amino acids. The CDR3 is CASSYGTGATNYGYTF. CDR3 sequence (DNA): TGTGCCAGCAGCTACGGGACAGGCGCTACGAACTATGGCTACACCTTC.

This clone was recorded only once. V gene TRBV27 combines with J gene TRBJ2-5; 11 bases fit TRBD1. The CDR3 extends over 17 amino acids. The germline V gene encodes CDR1 MNHEY and CDR2 SMNVEV (reference sequence). V lost 5 bases and J lost 4; bases outside the gene matches: 12. The CDR3 DNA reads TGTGCCAGCAGTCCCGGACAGGGGGCTTTTCGCGGAGAGACCCAGTACTTC. Residues: CASSPGQGAFRGETQYF.